The 17 T cell receptor beta chains below come from one sample, sequenced in a study of T cell responses to AZD1222 COVID-19 vaccine. This table comes from immunoSEQ multiplex PCR, and its TCRdb copy is limited to in-frame clones, with some not included. The table shows 130,000 to 150,000 clones, with just over 90% occurring only once. Sequenced material: peripheral blood, taken on day 0 of AZD1222 vaccination. The receptor source for this set is an adult in good health.

The V call is TRBV6-2 or TRBV6-3, the J call TRBJ2-7, with D maybe TRBD2 (6 bases). Trimming pared 6 bases from V and 7 bases from J, leaving 13 bases between. The CDR3 has 12 amino acids. Germline values: CDR1 MNHEY, CDR2 SVGEGT. The CDR3 loop reads CASSRPGGEQYF. Here the CDR3 DNA reads TGTGCCAGCAGCCGTCCTGGGGGGGAGCAGTACTTC.

This sequence joins TRBV5-4 and TRBJ2-5; TRBD2 matches 11 bases. The germline V gene encodes CDR1 SGHNT and CDR2 YYREEE (reference sequence). This CDR3 contains 15 residues. Germline trimming cut 4 bases from V and 2 bases from J; bases unmatched to any gene: 4. CDR3 sequence (DNA): TGTGCCAGCAGCCCTAGCGGGGGGTTACAAGAGACCCAGTACTTC. This translates into CASSPSGGLQETQYF.

The V call is TRBV10-3, the J call TRBJ2-5; D ambiguous. CDR3 length: 12 amino acids. The germline V and J ends were trimmed by 2 bases and 1 base, with 2 bases remaining between them. The V gene's germline CDR1 is ENHRY and CDR2 SYGVKD. The CDR3 DNA reads as TGTGCCATCAGTGAGATCCAAGAGACCCAGTACTTC. It codes for CAISEIQETQYF.

J is TRBJ1-3 and V is TRBV19; maybe TRBD1 (5 bases). The CDR3 has 15 residues. V dropped 5 bases and J dropped 3 bases, with 14 bases sitting between them. From germline, CDR1 is LNHDA and CDR2 SQIVND (reference sequence). The chain's CDR3 is CASSPWGVGGNTIYF. The CDR3 DNA follows: TGTGCCAGTAGTCCCTGGGGGGTCGGTGGAAACACCATATATTTT.

This rearrangement joins TRBV30 to TRBJ1-2; D is perhaps TRBD1 (6 bases). This CDR3 is built from 13 residues. Deletions cut 3 bases from V and 6 bases from J, with 14 bases between. Per germline, CDR1 GTSNPN and CDR2 SVGIG (reference sequence). CDR3 residues: CAWRTGPWDGYTF. The CDR3 region has the DNA TGTGCCTGGAGGACAGGCCCGTGGGATGGCTACACCTTC.

The V gene is TRBV7-9, the J gene TRBJ1-2, with D unresolved. Germline V gene data show CDR1 as SEHNR and CDR2 as FQNEAQ (reference sequence). CDR3 length equals 14 residues. V was cut by 3 bases and J by 4 bases, with 12 bases left in between. CDR3 region: CASSFSQQTYGYTF. As DNA, the CDR3 is TGTGCCAGCAGCTTTAGTCAGCAGACCTATGGCTACACCTTC.

The chain employs TRBV3-1 (or the pseudogene TRBV3-2) and TRBJ2-3; 14 bases fit TRBD2. CDR3 size: 20 residues. The ends lost 4 bases at V and 2 bases at J; junction bases unmatched: 14. The germline gives CDR1 LGHDT, CDR2 YNNKEL (reference sequence). In nucleotides, the CDR3 is TGTGCCAGCAGCCTCATGACTAGCGGGGGGGACCTACCTAACACAGATACGCAGTATTTT. It is translated as CASSLMTSGGDLPNTDTQYF.

The V call is TRBV11-3, the J call TRBJ2-2; D not resolved. The V gene lost 5 bases and the J gene lost 1 base, with 8 bases spanning the gap. Germline CDR1 is SGHNT and CDR2 is YENEEA. The CDR3 covers 14 residues. This CDR3 is CASSTHGNTGELFF. The DNA of the CDR3 is TGTGCCAGCAGCACCCACGGGAACACCGGGGAGCTGTTTTTT. Together with reference TRBV11-3 and TRBJ2-2, the CDR3 gives the full variable domain: EAGVVQSPRYKIIEKKQPVAFWCNPISGHNTLYWYLQNLGQGPELLIRYENEEAVDDSQLPKDRFSAERLKGVDSTLKIQPAELGDSAVYLCASSTHGNTGELFFGEGSRLTVL.

The count of this clone is one. CDR3 amino acids: CASSEFKGPTPLHF. The CDR3 nucleotides are TGTGCCAGCAGTGAATTTAAGGGACCGACCCCCCTCCACTTT. The chain carries TRBV6-1 and TRBJ1-6, with a tentative D call TRBD1 (5 bases). The V gene lost 2 bases and the J gene lost 13 bases, with 15 bases spanning the gap. Looked up from germline, CDR1 is MNHNS and CDR2 is SASEGT. The CDR3 has 14 amino acids.

V and J are TRBV9 and TRBJ1-3, with D uncertain. Germline V gene data show CDR1 as SGDLS and CDR2 as YYNGEE. The CDR3 spans 15 residues. Trimming cost V 2 bases and J 0 bases, with 9 bases left between them. The CDR3 DNA reads as TGTGCCAGCAGCGTGGGTACGAGCTCTGGAAACACCATATATTTT. Its translation is CASSVGTSSGNTIYF.

The chain combines TRBV12-5 with TRBJ1-1; D is perhaps TRBD1 (6 bases). The CDR3 sequence is 17 residues long. The V gene lost 4 bases and the J gene lost 1 base, with 19 bases spanning the gap. CDR1 and CDR2 from the germline V gene are LGHNT and FRNRAP. CDR3 DNA sequence: TGTGCTAGTGGTTCCTTATCCCGGGGGCGTGGGAACACTGAAGCTTTCTTT. It translates to CASGSLSRGRGNTEAFF. Full variable domain (outside the CDR3, taken from reference TRBV12-5 and TRBJ1-1): DARVTQTPRHKVTEMGQEVTMRCQPILGHNTVFWYRQTMMQGLELLAYFRNRAPLDDSGMPKDRFSAEMPDATLATLKIQPSEPRDSAVYFCASGSLSRGRGNTEAFFGQGTRLTVV.

The chain joins TRBV19 to TRBJ1-2; 8 nucleotides agree with TRBD1. V trimming: 1 base; J trimming: 8 bases; junction bases outside the gene matches: 12. Germline V gene lookup returns CDR1 LNHDA and CDR2 SQIVND (reference sequence). The CDR3 has 16 residues. CDR3 in DNA: TGTGCCAGTAGTATAGCGGCCTCAGGGGGCGATGGGGGCTACACCTTC. It codes for CASSIAASGGDGGYTF.

The chain uses TRBV3-1 (or the pseudogene TRBV3-2) and TRBJ2-5; D gene uncertain. CDR1 and CDR2 (germline): LGHDT, YNNKEL (reference sequence). Trimming removed 1 base at V and 1 base at J, with 10 bases between. The CDR3 loop spans 15 amino acids. The CDR3 DNA reads TGTGCCAGCAGCCAAGCTTTGGCGACCCAAGAGACCCAGTACTTC. This codes for CASSQALATQETQYF.

The chain's CDR3 is CASSYGLASTDTQYF. As DNA, the CDR3 is TGTGCCAGCAGTTACGGACTAGCCAGCACAGATACGCAGTATTTT. The J gene is TRBJ2-3, the V gene TRBV6-5; 8 bases align to TRBD2. Germline assignment: CDR1 MNHEY and CDR2 SVGAGI. The CDR3 loop spans 15 amino acids. The trim removed 2 bases at V and 0 bases at J, leaving 1 base unmatched.

The chain uses TRBV20-1 and TRBJ1-2; 7 nucleotides align to TRBD1. The length of the CDR3 is 14 residues. The V gene end was trimmed by 3 bases and the J gene end by 5 bases; junction bases not matched to a gene: 9. Per germline, CDR1 DFQATT and CDR2 SNEGSKA (reference sequence). CDR3 region: CSASADRVWYGYTF. CDR3 bases: TGCAGTGCTAGTGCCGACAGGGTTTGGTATGGCTACACCTTC.

About this clone itself: Its ends do not fully match the called genes, so a read error is possible. The genes are TRBV7-7 and TRBJ2-1; D is perhaps TRBD2 (6 bases). This CDR3 region has 17 residues. The germline CDR1 and CDR2 sequences are SSHAT and FNYEAQ (reference sequence). This chain's CDR3 is CASSLASRGSSYNEQFF. Here the CDR3 DNA reads TGTGCTAGCAGCTTAGCTTCGCGGGGCAGCTCCTACAATGAGCAGTTCTTC.

V is TRBV5-6 and J is TRBJ2-7; the match to TRBD1 covers 8 bases. The V and J ends lost 4 bases and 3 bases, in that order; junction bases with no gene match: 3. Germline CDR1 and CDR2: SGHDT and YYEEEE. The CDR3 runs to 13 residues. CDR3 sequence (DNA): TGTGCCAGCAGCCCGGACAGGGACTACGAGCAGTACTTC. Amino acids: CASSPDRDYEQYF. The whole variable domain, remainder taken from reference TRBV5-6 and TRBJ2-7, is DAGVTQSPTHLIKTRGQQVTLRCSPKSGHDTVSWYQQALGQGPQFIFQYYEEEERQRGNFPDRFSGHQFPNYSSELNVNALLLGDSALYLCASSPDRDYEQYFGPGTRLTVT.